The table lists the clone carrying this T cell receptor (beta chain) with many counts. The record originates from a study of Graves' ophthalmopathy and Graves' hyperthyroidism. As for the study in general: The study drew peripheral blood at initial diagnosis, before any treatment.

The CDR3 covers 15 residues. Trimming took off 7 bases at V and 3 bases at J, with 13 bases between the two ends. Germline loops: CDR1 MNHEY, CDR2 SVGAGI. RNA transcripts served as template for amplifying TCR beta CDR3 sequences. The workflow started with a first-round RT-PCR run with HTBI primers and then moved on to a second-round multiplex PCR. MiXCR was run by TCRdb on the multiplex PCR reads, yielding one entry per CDR3 protein. Altogether 150,000 or so distinct CDR3 sequences are present, 39% being singletons, with the ten largest covering nearly 9%. V is TRBV6-5 and J is TRBJ2-6, with D perhaps being TRBD1 or TRBD2 (5 bases each). Input material: peripheral blood. This clonotype was sampled from a man aged 25 to 45 with Graves' ophthalmopathy. The CDR3 DNA sequence: TGTGCCAGCAAAACGGGGACGGGTGGGGCCAACGTCCTGACTTTC. As protein: CASKTGTGGANVLTF.